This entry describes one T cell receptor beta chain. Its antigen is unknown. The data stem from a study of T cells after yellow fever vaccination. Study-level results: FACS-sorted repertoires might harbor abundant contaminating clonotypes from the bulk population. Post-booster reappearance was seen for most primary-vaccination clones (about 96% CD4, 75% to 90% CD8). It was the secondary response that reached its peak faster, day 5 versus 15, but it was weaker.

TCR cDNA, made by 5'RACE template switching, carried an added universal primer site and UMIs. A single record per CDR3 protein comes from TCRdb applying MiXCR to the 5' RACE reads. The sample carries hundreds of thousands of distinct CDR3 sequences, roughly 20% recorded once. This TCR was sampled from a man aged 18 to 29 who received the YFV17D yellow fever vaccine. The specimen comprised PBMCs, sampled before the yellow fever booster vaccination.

The CDR3 sequence: CASSSSSGFSYEQYF. CDR3 DNA: TGCGCCAGCAGCTCCTCGAGTGGATTCTCCTACGAGCAGTACTTC. This chain joins TRBV5-1 and TRBJ2-7; D unresolved. The CDR3 sequence is 15 residues long. Germline V gives CDR1 SGHRS, CDR2 YFSETQ. V shed 3 bases and J shed 0 bases, with 13 bases lying between them.